These 21 T cell receptor beta chains were all obtained from the same sample, sequenced in a study of OX40 agonist ivuxolimab in advanced cancers. The library was obtained by the immunoSEQ multiplex PCR assay. TCRdb carries this immuneACCESS record with in-frame sequences only. Its versions omit some clonotypes, under half of them owing to an unresolved V gene in the studies checked, with the rest unexplained. A total of 65,000 to 80,000 clones appear in this sample, roughly 91% of them only once. Together, the top ten hold 10% to 15% of the sample. The source material was CD4+ or CD8+ T cells sorted from blood, sampled in a trial of the OX40 agonist ivuxolimab. The receptors were gathered from an adult with an advanced solid tumor such as melanoma, head and neck, liver or kidney cancer.

This clone was found once. The V and J genes are TRBV28 and TRBJ2-7; D uncertain. The CDR3 contains 14 residues. V was trimmed by 3 bases and J by 2 bases, leaving 11 bases between them. CDR1 MDHEN and CDR2 SYDVKM come from the germline V gene. The CDR3 DNA reads TGTGCCAGCAGTTTGGACCTCTCCCCCTACGAGCAGTACTTC. Translated, it gives CASSLDLSPYEQYF.

The chain carries TRBV4-1 and TRBJ1-2; D remains unclear. CDR3 length: 15 amino acids. Germline V lookup: CDR1 MGHRA, CDR2 YSYEKL. V dropped 0 bases and J dropped 4 bases, with 12 bases sitting between them. For the CDR3, the DNA is TGCGCCAGCAGCCAAGATGGCAGCTCCCCCTATGGCTACACCTTC. Its translation: CASSQDGSSPYGYTF.

This chain uses TRBV21-1 with TRBJ1-5. TRBV21-1 represents a pseudogene. The CDR3 is made up of 21 amino acids. CDR3 DNA: TGTGCCAGCAGCAAGAATAGAAGTAATGAGTCGGCGACGTATAGCAATCAGCCCCAGCATTTT. Translated: CASSKNRSNESATYSNQPQHF.

The chain employs TRBV7-2 and TRBJ2-2; the D is unclear. The CDR3 sequence is 14 residues long. Germline CDR1 and CDR2: SGHTA and FQGNSA. V was cut by 7 bases and J by 0 bases, with 9 bases left in between. The CDR3 nucleotides read TGTGCCAGCACGCGATCCGCGAACACCGGGGAGCTGTTTTTT. This sequence encodes CASTRSANTGELFF.

This chain connects TRBV18 to TRBJ1-1; the match to TRBD1 covers 10 bases. Germline V gene sequence: CDR1 KGHSH, CDR2 LQKENI. V lost 6 bases and J lost 5; bases outside the gene matches: 6. CDR3 length equals 14 residues. CDR3 nucleotides: TGTGCCAGCTCCCTGGGACAGGGGTTGACTGAAGCTTTCTTT. Translating it yields CASSLGQGLTEAFF. The variable domain in full, with the rest retrieved from reference TRBV18 and TRBJ1-1, is NAGVMQNPRHLVRRRGQEARLRCSPMKGHSHVYWYRQLPEEGLKFMVYLQKENIIDESGMPKERFSAEFPKEGPSILRIQQVVRGDSAAYFCASSLGQGLTEAFFGQGTRLTVV.

The V gene is TRBV5-4, the J gene TRBJ2-1; D possibly corresponds to TRBD2 (5 bases). The germline V gene has CDR1 SGHNT and CDR2 YYREEE (reference sequence). The CDR3 runs 13 residues. V lost 7 bases and J lost 0, with 8 bases in between. The DNA of the CDR3 is TGTGCCAGCGGGCTAGCCTCCTACAATGAGCAGTTCTTC. Protein product: CASGLASYNEQFF.

The V call is TRBV30, the J call TRBJ2-5; D ambiguous. This CDR3 region has 11 residues. The V and J ends lost 4 bases and 5 bases respectively, with 8 bases between them. The V gene's germline CDR1 is GTSNPN and CDR2 SVGIG (reference sequence). The CDR3 reads CAWTPIETQYF. The CDR3 DNA reads TGTGCCTGGACCCCGATCGAGACCCAGTACTTC.

The chain has TRBV9 and TRBJ2-6; D remains ambiguous. This CDR3 spans 14 amino acids. Germline V lookup: CDR1 SGDLS, CDR2 YYNGEE. The V end lost 0 bases, the J end lost 2 bases, and 3 bases lay between the germline ends. The CDR3 sequence: CASSVATGANVLTF. The CDR3, as DNA: TGTGCCAGCAGCGTAGCAACTGGGGCCAACGTCCTGACTTTC.

This rearrangement joins TRBV30 to TRBJ1-2, with 8 bases lining up with TRBD1. In germline, CDR1 is GTSNPN, CDR2 SVGIG (reference sequence). With V trimmed by 5 bases and J by 13 bases, 12 bases remained unmatched. This CDR3 contains 12 residues. Written as DNA, the CDR3 is TGTGCCTGGGGTCCGGGACAGGCGGGGGGCACCTTC. Translating gives CAWGPGQAGGTF.

This clone was seen many times. V is TRBV27 and J is TRBJ2-7; 8 bases fit TRBD1. With 4 bases clipped from V and 7 bases from J, the junction kept 12 bases outside the gene matches. CDR3 size: 15 residues. Germline CDR1 reads MNHEY; CDR2 reads SMNVEV (reference sequence). The CDR3, as DNA: TGTGCCAGCAGTTATTGGTCAGGGGGCTACCAAGAGCAGTACTTC. Its protein product is CASSYWSGGYQEQYF.

The CDR3 coding sequence is TGTGCCAGCAGTGACGGGGAGTTAATCCTTACAGGGGGCGGGGGCTACACCTTC. This sequence encodes CASSDGELILTGGGGYTF. The rearrangement links TRBV6-4 to TRBJ1-2; 9 nucleotides align to TRBD1. This CDR3 contains 18 residues. The junction had 18 bases not matched to a gene; V was cut back by 2 bases and J by 8 bases. CDR1 and CDR2 from the germline V gene are MRHNA and SNTAGT.

The chain joins TRBV5-4 to TRBJ1-1; TRBD1 matches at 8 bases. The J segment lost 0 bases and the V segment lost 2 bases, leaving 9 bases of the junction unmatched. The CDR3 has 17 residues. Germline loops: CDR1 SGHNT, CDR2 YYREEE (reference sequence). The CDR3 DNA sequence: TGTGCCAGCAGCTTCCGGACAGGGTCGATGATGAACACTGAAGCTTTCTTT. Its translation: CASSFRTGSMMNTEAFF.

V gene TRBV14 combines with J gene TRBJ2-4; maybe TRBD1 (6 bases). The germline V gene has CDR1 SGHDN and CDR2 FVKESK. V shed 5 bases and J shed 0 bases, with 17 bases lying between them. The CDR3 extends over 17 amino acids. CDR3 DNA sequence: TGTGCCAGCAGCGCTCAGGCATCGGACAGAGCCAAAAACATTCAGTACTTC. As protein: CASSAQASDRAKNIQYF.

This clone appeared once. The chain employs TRBV5-6 and TRBJ1-5, with D perhaps TRBD1 (6 bases). The CDR3 length is 12 residues. The V end was cut by 4 bases, the J end by 11 bases, with 13 bases between. CDR1 and CDR2 (germline): SGHDT, YYEEEE. This CDR3 is CASSLSPGAQHF. DNA of the CDR3: TGTGCCAGCAGCCTGTCCCCAGGGGCCCAGCATTTT.

The genes are TRBV6-6 and TRBJ2-3; 8 bases are shared with TRBD1. The CDR3 length is 15 residues. V dropped 7 bases and J dropped 3; count of bases not matched to a gene: 9. Germline V gene sequence: CDR1 MNHNY, CDR2 SVGAGI (reference sequence). The CDR3 bases are TGTGCCAGCATCTCCCGGACAGGGTGGACAGATACGCAGTATTTT. Protein sequence: CASISRTGWTDTQYF.

The gene calls are TRBV4-2 and TRBJ2-7; no clear D. The V gene lost 4 bases and the J gene lost 0 bases, with 4 bases spanning the gap. Germline V lookup: CDR1 LGHNA, CDR2 YNFKEQ. CDR3 length: 12 residues. The CDR3 DNA is TGTGCCAGCAGCCTCTTCTCCTACGAGCAGTACTTC. This sequence encodes CASSLFSYEQYF.

The chain recombines TRBV19 with TRBJ1-5; maybe TRBD1 (5 bases). This CDR3 spans 15 amino acids. With 9 bases removed from V and 2 bases from J, the gap between germline ends came to 17 bases. Germline CDR1 reads LNHDA; CDR2 reads SQIVND (reference sequence). In nucleotides, the CDR3 is TGTGCCAGCGGACGGGGGGGGATTGGCAATCAGCCCCAGCATTTT. Encoded protein: CASGRGGIGNQPQHF.

The count of this clone is one. This chain joins TRBV18 and TRBJ2-4; D is perhaps TRBD2 (6 bases). Germline CDR1 reads KGHSH; CDR2 reads LQKENI. The CDR3 sequence is 15 residues long. V was clipped by 6 bases and J by 0 bases, with 12 bases between them. CDR3: CASSPGTSAKNIQYF. DNA of the CDR3: TGTGCCAGCTCGCCGGGGACTTCAGCCAAAAACATTCAGTACTTC.

This rearrangement joins TRBV19 to TRBJ2-1, with D perhaps matching TRBD1 (6 bases). V shed 8 bases and J shed 0 bases, with 11 bases lying between them. This CDR3 contains 14 residues. CDR1 and CDR2 (germline): LNHDA, SQIVND (reference sequence). The CDR3 sequence is CASWDTSSYNEQFF. CDR3 sequence (DNA): TGTGCCAGTTGGGACACTTCCTCCTACAATGAGCAGTTCTTC. The full variable domain, completed using reference TRBV19 and TRBJ2-1, is DGGITQSPKYLFRKEGQNVTLSCEQNLNHDAMYWYRQDPGQGLRLIYYSQIVNDFQKGDIAEGYSVSREKKESFPLTVTSAQKNPTAFYLCASWDTSSYNEQFFGPGTRLTVL.

The CDR3 here is CASSRLAGGPYEQYF. In DNA form, the CDR3 reads TGTGCCAGCAGCAGACTAGCGGGAGGGCCTTACGAGCAGTACTTC. The chain combines TRBV7-2 with TRBJ2-7, with 14 bases lining up with TRBD2. With 5 bases clipped from V and 4 bases from J, the junction kept 4 bases outside the gene matches. Germline-derived CDR1 and CDR2 are SGHTA and FQGNSA. This CDR3 contains 15 residues.

This chain links TRBV6-6 with TRBJ1-2, with D maybe TRBD1 (5 bases). V was cut by 7 bases and J by 4 bases, with 10 bases left in between. Germline CDR1 reads MNHNY; CDR2 reads SVGAGI (reference sequence). CDR3 length: 12 residues. Here the CDR3 reads CASKSGGYGYTF. In DNA form, the CDR3 reads TGTGCCAGCAAAAGCGGGGGCTATGGCTACACCTTC.